This T cell receptor (beta chain) was identified during a study of molecular identifiers for immune sequencing clone quantification. TCRdb re-analysed the PCR reads in MiXCR, keeping a single row per CDR3 protein. The sample records some 650,000 distinct CDR3 sequences, about 20% being singletons. Comment on this clonotype: This may arise from a read error, as a much more abundant clone is one base away.

From germline, CDR1 is MNHEY and CDR2 SVGEGT. This CDR3 is 17 amino acids long. The source material was naive CD8+ T cells from blood, with Jurkat cell RNA spiked in. Described subset: FACS-sorted CD8+CD4-CCR7+CD45RA+ naive T cells. This TCR derives from a human donor in good health. Some libraries in this study had Jurkat cell RNA spiked in. The chain uses TRBV6-2 or TRBV6-3 and TRBJ1-5; D perhaps matches TRBD1 (5 bases). The CDR3 sequence is CAGSYMSGRGYNQPQHF. The CDR3 bases are TGTGCCGGCAGTTACATGAGCGGTAGGGGATACAATCAGCCCCAGCATTTT.